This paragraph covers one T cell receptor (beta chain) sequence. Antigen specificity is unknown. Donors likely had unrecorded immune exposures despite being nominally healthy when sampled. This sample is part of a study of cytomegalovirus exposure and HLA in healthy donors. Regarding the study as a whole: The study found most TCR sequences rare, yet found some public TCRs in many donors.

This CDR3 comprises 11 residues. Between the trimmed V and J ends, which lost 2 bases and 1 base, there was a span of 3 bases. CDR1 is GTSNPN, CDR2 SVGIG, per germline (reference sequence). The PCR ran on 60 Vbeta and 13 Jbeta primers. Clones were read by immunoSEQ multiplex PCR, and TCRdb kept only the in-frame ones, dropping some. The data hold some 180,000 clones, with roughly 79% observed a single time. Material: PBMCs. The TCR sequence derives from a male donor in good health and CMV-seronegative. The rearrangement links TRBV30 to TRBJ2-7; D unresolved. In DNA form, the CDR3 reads TGTGCCTGGAGTCTATCCTACGAGCAGTACTTC. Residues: CAWSLSYEQYF.